This T cell receptor (beta chain) was captured by sequencing in a study of circulating CD8 cells and anti-PD-1 response in melanoma. Whole-study results and caveats: Peptide assays on expanded sorted subsets replaced tumor-based reactivity testing.

The QIAseq Immune Repertoire TCR panel built the libraries from roughly 16 ng of total RNA. MiXCR, applied by TCRdb to the reads, yields one record per CDR3 protein. The top ten clones hold approximately 18% of a sample with 450 to 500 distinct CDR3 sequences, 5% to 6.5% of them seen once. A few counts support this clonotype. What it recognizes is unknown. Four subsets defined by PD-1 and/or TIGIT were sorted from live CD3+CD8+TCRalphabeta+ cells. The CDR3 totals 13 residues. Germline V CDR1 and CDR2: LNHDA, SQIVND (reference sequence). Trimming cost V 3 bases and J 6 bases, with 8 bases left between them.

Specimen: CD8+ T cells from PBMCs, collected at baseline or after one month of anti-PD-1 therapy (not recorded which). This sequence joins TRBV19 and TRBJ2-2; TRBD1 is a possible D gene (5 bases). The source is a human donor with melanoma. CDR3 DNA sequence: TGTGCCAGTAGTATGCAGGGCCCCGGGGAGCTGTTTTTT. Translation: CASSMQGPGELFF.